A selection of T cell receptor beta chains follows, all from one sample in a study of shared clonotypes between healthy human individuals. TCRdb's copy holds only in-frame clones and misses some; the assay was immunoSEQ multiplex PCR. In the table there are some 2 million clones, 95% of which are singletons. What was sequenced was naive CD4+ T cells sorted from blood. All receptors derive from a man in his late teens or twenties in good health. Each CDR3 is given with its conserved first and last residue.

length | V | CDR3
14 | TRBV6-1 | CASRRTSTYNEQFF
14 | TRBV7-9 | CASSLAQRDTEAFF
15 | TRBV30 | CAWNQQISGANVLTF
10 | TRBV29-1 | CSGGDEKLFF
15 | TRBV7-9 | CASSLGRTGNQPQHF
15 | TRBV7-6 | CASSLAGGVFEKLFF
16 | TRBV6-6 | CACLLDLAGSYNEQFF
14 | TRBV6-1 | CASTRTGPNYGYTF
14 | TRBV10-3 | CAISEGLAGNEQFF
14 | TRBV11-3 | CASSLDGDQETQYF
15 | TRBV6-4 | CASRTPPPRTYEQYF
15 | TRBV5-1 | CASSLGDRDRGTQYF
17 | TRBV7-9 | CASSPLGGINSYNEQFF
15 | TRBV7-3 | CASSSFAGGMSTQYF
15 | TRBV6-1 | CASREQGMGTDTQYF
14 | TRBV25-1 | CASRATGGRYGYTF
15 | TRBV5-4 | CASSAISGRGAEQYF
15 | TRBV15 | CATSRELADTDTQYF
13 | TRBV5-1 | CASSLDGESPLHF
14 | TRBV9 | CASSVDSSNYGYTF
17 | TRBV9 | CASSPRGVRDSYNEQFF
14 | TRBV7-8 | CASSLAAGLGEQYF
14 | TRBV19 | CASNAGPSLRPQHF
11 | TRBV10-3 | CAAGPLNEQFF
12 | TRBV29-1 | CSVPPGLNEQFF
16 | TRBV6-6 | CASSPGRTGNSYEQYF
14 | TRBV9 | CASSSKRRYNEQFF
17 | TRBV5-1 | CASSLRGTGGTYNEQFF
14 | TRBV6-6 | CASSSYGGGTEAFF
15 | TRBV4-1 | CASSQDLSLAYEQYF
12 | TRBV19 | CASSQWGTEAFF
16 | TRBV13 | CASSRGGAVVASPLHF
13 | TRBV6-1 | CASTSLFPYEQYF
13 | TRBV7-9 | CASSSYGNTEAFF
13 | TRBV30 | CAWRIISPDTQYF
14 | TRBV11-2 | CASSRTGRDDTQYF
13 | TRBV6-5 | CASSYGTSTEAFF
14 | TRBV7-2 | CASSHSGGQETQYF
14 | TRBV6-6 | CASSTSDRSTEAFF
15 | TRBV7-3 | CASSLRGANTGELFF
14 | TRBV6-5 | CASSDTGNTGELFF
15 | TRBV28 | CASSFVGARGYEQFF
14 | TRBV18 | CASSSGGYRTEAFF
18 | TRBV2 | CASSEEHPASGGISEQFF
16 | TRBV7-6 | CASSLGSGDGAGRQFF